Given below is one T cell receptor beta chain in context. These data come from a study of blood T cell repertoires in COVID-19. Study details: There were acute and convalescent COVID-19 samples, and they came from the United States, Italy and Spain.

Using immunoSEQ multiplex PCR, the repertoire was profiled, and TCRdb retains in-frame clones only, with some absent. The sample contains roughly 290,000 clones, 85% of which appear only once. The CDR3 sequence is 16 residues long. V gene TRBV21-1 combines with J gene TRBJ2-7; TRBD2, the table's D call, lacks a check against the DNA. TRBV21-1 is annotated as a pseudogene. The origin of this receptor is a woman aged 45-60 years with active or convalescent COVID-19. Sequenced input: peripheral blood. The CDR3 DNA reads as TGTGCCAGCAGCAAAGCGCTTTCTCTAGCGGGCTCCGAGCAGTACTTC. It yields the protein CASSKALSLAGSEQYF.